This T cell receptor beta chain was identified in a study of cytomegalovirus exposure and HLA in healthy donors. Study-wide background: HLA-typed donors contributed some 87 million unique TCRs, which were held in an early data release.

For this clone: Its antigen is still unknown.

Findings and caveats of the study: Indistinguishable V segments, including TRBV6-2 and TRBV6-3, were excluded. Association of 16,951 TCR beta sequences with HLA alleles was found at 0.05 false discovery rate in a later analysis.

Researchers ran the PCR with 60 Vbeta and 13 Jbeta primers. In the authors' workflow: Some 11 million of the roughly 80 million unique TCR beta chains counted in a later analysis were shared. Using immunoSEQ multiplex PCR, the repertoire was profiled, and TCRdb retains in-frame clones only, with some absent. V and J calls and clone size come straight from that table; D and trimming were deduced from the DNA. The sample consists of over 140,000 clones, 70% to 90% of them appearing once. The CDR3 is made up of 14 amino acids. Germline V CDR1 and CDR2: SGHTA, FQGTGA. The germline V and J ends were trimmed by 4 bases and 0 bases, with 7 bases remaining between them.

The specimen sequenced was PBMCs. The rearrangement links TRBV7-3 to TRBJ2-1; D is uncertain. This TCR was recovered from a man in his forties or fifties in good health and CMV-seronegative. The DNA of the CDR3 is TGTGCCAGCAGCTCCAGTAACTCCTACAATGAGCAGTTCTTC. Protein: CASSSSNSYNEQFF.